This TCR beta chain was identified in a study of response to subunit inactivated influenza vaccine. TCRdb ran MiXCR on the RT-PCR reads and lists one entry per CDR3 protein. The repertoire holds about 540,000 distinct CDR3 sequences, with around a quarter as singletons. CDR3 length: 16 amino acids. V was pared by 5 bases and J by 2 bases, with 10 bases of the junction left unmatched. In germline, CDR1 is MNHNS, CDR2 SASEGT. This same sample was also taken into another study, of T cells expressing NK-cell markers. That source notes: Libraries used 5'RACE template switching adding universal primer site and UMIs. Underlying the TCR beta repertoires were sorted CD3+CD56+NKG2C+, CD3+CD56+NKG2C- and CD3+CD56-NKG2C+ T cells. HCMV seropositivity marked most of the eight sequenced donors; one was seronegative. In roughly six donors, dominant NKG2C+ clonotypes were about 1.0-7.5% of CD8+ T cells.

The sequenced sample was CD4+ T cells sorted from PBMCs, obtained about 13 days after vaccination. The chain has TRBV6-1 and TRBJ1-1, with TRBD1 identical over 8 bases. The sequence came from a man between 45 and 60 years old who received an inactivated influenza vaccine. CDR3 residues: CASSPPGQATNTEAFF. In DNA, the CDR3 is TGTGCCAGCAGTCCACCGGGACAGGCAACTAACACTGAAGCTTTCTTT.